The 17 T cell receptor beta chains listed next were all sequenced from one sample in a study of blood T cell repertoires in COVID-19. The protocol was immunoSEQ multiplex PCR, while the TCRdb copy is restricted to in-frame clones and leaves out a portion. Among fewer than 150,000 clones listed, around 87% were seen once. Sequenced: peripheral blood. All receptors come from a human donor in a cohort sampled during active COVID-19.

The gene calls are TRBV7-9 and TRBJ1-4; 8 bases match TRBD1. The CDR3 runs 15 residues. The V and J ends lost 5 bases and 8 bases, in that order; junction bases with no gene match: 10. Looked up from germline, CDR1 is SEHNR and CDR2 is FQNEAQ (reference sequence). Here the CDR3 DNA reads TGTGCCAGCAGCCCAACCACAGGGGGGGAGGAAAAACTGTTTTTT. It translates to CASSPTTGGEEKLFF.

This chain links TRBV5-5 with TRBJ2-3; D possibly corresponds to TRBD1 (5 bases). Germline V lookup: CDR1 SGHKS, CDR2 YYEKEE (reference sequence). Trimming cost V 2 bases and J 0 bases, with 7 bases left between them. The CDR3 has 14 amino acids. The CDR3 region has the DNA TGTGCCAGCAGCTTTTCAGGGAGCACAGATACGCAGTATTTT. Amino acid sequence: CASSFSGSTDTQYF.

This sequence joins TRBV6-5 and TRBJ1-2, with 8 bases identical to TRBD1. The J segment lost 8 bases and the V segment lost 7 bases, leaving 12 bases of the junction unmatched. Per the germline V gene, CDR1 is MNHEY and CDR2 is SVGAGI. The CDR3 runs 14 residues. Here the CDR3 DNA reads TGTGCCAGCACTCCCCAGTCGACAGGGGAGGGCTACACCTTC. Its protein is CASTPQSTGEGYTF.

The gene calls are TRBV7-9 and TRBJ1-2; tentative D call: TRBD1 (5 bases). Trimming shortened V by 0 bases and J by 7 bases, and 12 bases separated the two germline ends. The CDR3 is made up of 14 amino acids. Germline V gives CDR1 SEHNR, CDR2 FQNEAQ (reference sequence). Here the CDR3 DNA reads TGTGCCAGCAGCTTAGCGAGAAGGGGAGGTGGCTACACCTTC. It codes for CASSLARRGGGYTF.

J is TRBJ2-5 and V is TRBV9; TRBD1 might be the D (6 bases). CDR1 is SGDLS and CDR2 is YYNGEE in the germline V gene. V lost 2 bases, J lost 7 bases, and 12 bases lay in between. This CDR3 contains 13 residues. Written as DNA, the CDR3 is TGTGCCAGCAGCGTGCAGGGACACGGGACCCAGTACTTC. It is translated as CASSVQGHGTQYF.

This chain joins TRBV27 and TRBJ1-2; possibly TRBD1 for D (5 bases). Trimming left V 0 bases short and J 4 bases short, with 12 bases between. The CDR3 is made up of 15 amino acids. CDR1 is MNHEY, CDR2 SMNVEV, per germline (reference sequence). DNA for the CDR3: TGTGCCAGCAGTTTATCCCCTGGCGGGGGCTATGGCTACACCTTC. Its protein is CASSLSPGGGYGYTF.

This clone turned up a few times. The chain has TRBV7-9 and TRBJ2-4; tentative D call: TRBD2 (6 bases). The CDR3 totals 15 residues. Germline values: CDR1 SEHNR, CDR2 FQNEAQ (reference sequence). V dropped 7 bases and J dropped 0 bases, with 13 bases sitting between them. CDR3 sequence: CASNGGGIAKNIQYF. The CDR3 region has the DNA TGTGCCAGCAACGGTGGGGGGATAGCCAAAAACATTCAGTACTTC.

The chain links TRBV2 to TRBJ2-7; 7 bases agree with TRBD1. J gave up 5 bases and V 7 bases, and 11 bases lay outside the gene matches. This CDR3 comprises 14 residues. Germline CDR1 SNHLY, CDR2 FYNNEI. In nucleotides, the CDR3 is TGTGCCAGCAAGGGTGGCACAGGGGTCCACGAGCAGTACTTC. Its protein product is CASKGGTGVHEQYF.

V is TRBV5-1 and J is TRBJ2-3; 8 bases are a match to TRBD2. V gave up 6 bases and J gave up 4 bases; unmatched junction bases: 13. Germline-derived CDR1 and CDR2 are SGHRS and YFSETQ. The CDR3 loop spans 16 amino acids. The CDR3 spells CASKALPGGPSDTQYF. DNA of the CDR3: TGCGCCAGCAAGGCCCTCCCGGGGGGGCCGTCAGATACGCAGTATTTT.

The genes are TRBV4-1 and TRBJ2-3; 9 bases agree with TRBD2. Germline values: CDR1 MGHRA, CDR2 YSYEKL. The CDR3 covers 16 residues. V was pared by 1 base and J by 4 bases, with 6 bases of the junction left unmatched. The CDR3 bases are TGCGCCAGCAGCCAAGGAAGCGGGGGGCCGGCAGATACGCAGTATTTT. This codes for CASSQGSGGPADTQYF.

The chain couples TRBV4-1 to TRBJ1-4; weak D call: TRBD1 (5 bases). The CDR3 sequence is 14 residues long. Germline lookup yields CDR1 MGHRA and CDR2 YSYEKL. V lost 1 base to trimming and J lost 8 bases, with 11 bases between them. Written as DNA, the CDR3 is TGCGCCAGCAGCCAAGTAGGGGTCAACGAAAAACTGTTTTTT. Protein: CASSQVGVNEKLFF.

This clone was observed once. The CDR3 here is CASRTGPYNEQFF. The CDR3 DNA reads TGTGCCAGCAGGACAGGGCCTTACAATGAGCAGTTCTTC. V usage is TRBV19 and J usage is TRBJ2-1, with 8 bases aligning to TRBD1. Trimming took 9 bases from V and 4 from J; bases not matched to a gene: 5. The CDR3 is 13 amino acids. The germline V gene has CDR1 LNHDA and CDR2 SQIVND (reference sequence).

The chain couples TRBV24-1 to TRBJ1-2; D uncertain. Germline assignment: CDR1 KGHDR and CDR2 SFDVKD. V lost 6 bases, J lost 1 base, and 5 bases lay in between. This CDR3 is 12 amino acids long. As DNA, the CDR3 is TGTGCCACCAGTCCAGATAACTATGGCTACACCTTC. Its translation is CATSPDNYGYTF.

J is TRBJ2-7 and V is TRBV2; a possible D gene is TRBD2 (6 bases). With 2 bases removed from V and 5 bases from J, the gap between germline ends came to 13 bases. The CDR3 sequence is 14 residues long. The germline gives CDR1 SNHLY, CDR2 FYNNEI. CDR3 in amino acids: CASSERQGGDEQYF. CDR3 in DNA: TGTGCCAGCAGTGAACGGCAGGGAGGAGACGAGCAGTACTTC.

The CDR3 DNA follows: TGTGCCAGCAGTTATACAGGGAACTATGGCTACACCTTC. It is translated as CASSYTGNYGYTF. The chain employs TRBV2 and TRBJ1-2, with a tentative D call TRBD1 (6 bases). The CDR3 loop spans 13 amino acids. Germline CDR1 SNHLY, CDR2 FYNNEI. V was shortened by 5 bases and J by 2 bases, with 9 bases between the two germline ends.

This clone has only one observation. The J gene is TRBJ2-1, the V gene TRBV7-6, with 8 bases that match TRBD2. Trimming removed 4 bases from V and 7 bases from J; junction bases left unmatched: 21. The CDR3 is 19 residues long. Germline V gives CDR1 SGHVS, CDR2 FNYEAQ. Written as DNA, the CDR3 is TGTGCCAGCAGCTACCCACGCCCTGGGGGGATAGCGGGAAAGAATGAGCAGTTCTTC. As protein: CASSYPRPGGIAGKNEQFF.

V usage is TRBV29-1 and J usage is TRBJ2-7; 7 positions match TRBD2. There are 15 residues in the CDR3. Germline CDR1 is SQVTM and CDR2 is ANQGSEA. V shed 6 bases, J shed 2 bases, and the junction held 13 bases outside the gene matches. The CDR3 loop reads CSVGGGTKRAYEQYF. CDR3 DNA sequence: TGCAGCGTGGGGGGTGGGACTAAGCGGGCCTACGAGCAGTACTTC.